Given below is one TCR beta chain in context. Its antigen is as yet unknown. Trimming took off 3 bases at V and 0 bases at J, with 13 bases between the two ends. Germline CDR1 is SGHDT and CDR2 is YYEEEE. The CDR3 sequence is 15 residues long. This record belongs to a study of Ad26.COV2.S vaccination and SARS-CoV-2 variants. Treatment described: over 15 received Ad26.COV2.S at low or high dose, single or two shots; about five received placebo; per-sample allocation not given. All samples were drawn on day 63, counting from the first vaccine or placebo injection. The vaccine antigen was prefusion-stabilized Wuhan SARS-CoV-2 spike. Study outcomes and limitations: Analytic work on TCR breadth and depth might have understated the full extent of total T cell responses.

The assay was immunoSEQ multiplex PCR, and TCRdb's table has in-frame clones only and misses some. The sample holds 300,000 to 400,000 clones; roughly 84% are singletons and the top ten take 3.4%. The clonotype comes from a person between 18 and 60 years old who received the Ad26.COV2.S COVID-19 vaccine or a placebo. The sample in question was peripheral blood, obtained in a trial of Ad26.COV2.S vaccine versus placebo. V gene TRBV5-6 combines with J gene TRBJ2-7; D tentatively fits TRBD1 or TRBD2 (5 bases each). The CDR3 spells CASSWGTGSSYEQYF. CDR3 in DNA: TGTGCCAGCAGCTGGGGGACGGGAAGCTCCTACGAGCAGTACTTC.